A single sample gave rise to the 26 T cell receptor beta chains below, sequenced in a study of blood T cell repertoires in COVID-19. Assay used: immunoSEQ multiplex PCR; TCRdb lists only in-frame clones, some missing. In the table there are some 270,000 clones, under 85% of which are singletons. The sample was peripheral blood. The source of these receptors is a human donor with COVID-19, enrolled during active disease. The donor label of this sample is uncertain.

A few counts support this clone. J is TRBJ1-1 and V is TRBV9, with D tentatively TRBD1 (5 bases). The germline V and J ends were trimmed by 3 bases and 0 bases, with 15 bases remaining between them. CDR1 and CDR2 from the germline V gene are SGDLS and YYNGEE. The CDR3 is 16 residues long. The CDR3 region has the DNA TGTGCCAGCAGCGCCCCCCACGGGGGAGTGAACACTGAAGCTTTCTTT. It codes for CASSAPHGGVNTEAFF. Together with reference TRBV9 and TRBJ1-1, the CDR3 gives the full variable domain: DSGVTQTPKHLITATGQRVTLRCSPRSGDLSVYWYQQSLDQGLQFLIQYYNGEERAKGNILERFSAQQFPDLHSELNLSSLELGDSALYFCASSAPHGGVNTEAFFGQGTRLTVV.

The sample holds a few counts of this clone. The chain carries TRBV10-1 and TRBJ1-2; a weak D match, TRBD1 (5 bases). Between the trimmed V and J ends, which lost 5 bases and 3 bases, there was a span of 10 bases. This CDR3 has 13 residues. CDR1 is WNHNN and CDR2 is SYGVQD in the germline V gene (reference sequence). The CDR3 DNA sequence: TGCGCCAGCAGTTCCCAGGGCCACTATGGCTACACCTTC. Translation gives CASSSQGHYGYTF.

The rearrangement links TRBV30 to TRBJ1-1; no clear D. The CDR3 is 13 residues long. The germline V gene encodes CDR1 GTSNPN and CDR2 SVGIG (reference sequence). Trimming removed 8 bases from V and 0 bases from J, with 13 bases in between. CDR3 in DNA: TGTGCCGGACTACAGTCTTTGAACACTGAAGCTTTCTTT. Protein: CAGLQSLNTEAFF. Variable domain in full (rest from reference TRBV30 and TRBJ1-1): SQTIHQWPATLVQPVGSPLSLECTVEGTSNPNLYWYRQAAGRGLQLLFYSVGIGQISSEVPQNLSASRPQDRQFILSSKKLLLSDSGFYLCAGLQSLNTEAFFGQGTRLTVV.

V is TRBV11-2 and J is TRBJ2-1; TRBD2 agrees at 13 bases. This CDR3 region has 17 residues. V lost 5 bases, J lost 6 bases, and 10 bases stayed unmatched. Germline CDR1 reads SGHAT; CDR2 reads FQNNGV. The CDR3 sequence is CASSPGRLAGGGNEQFF. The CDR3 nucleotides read TGTGCCAGCAGCCCCGGACGACTAGCGGGAGGAGGCAATGAGCAGTTCTTC.

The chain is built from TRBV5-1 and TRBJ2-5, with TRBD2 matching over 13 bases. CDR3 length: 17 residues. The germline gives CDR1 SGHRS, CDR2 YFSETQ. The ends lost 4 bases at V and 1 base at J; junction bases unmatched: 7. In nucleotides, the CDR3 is TGCGCCAGCAGCGCCTGGACTAGCGGGAGTGTCCAAGAGACCCAGTACTTC. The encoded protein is CASSAWTSGSVQETQYF.

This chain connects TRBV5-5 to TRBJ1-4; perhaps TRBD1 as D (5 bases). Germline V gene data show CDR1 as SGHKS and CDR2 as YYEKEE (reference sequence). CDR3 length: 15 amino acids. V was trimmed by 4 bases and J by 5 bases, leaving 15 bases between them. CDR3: CASSLAAEGNEKLFF. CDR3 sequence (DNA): TGTGCCAGCAGCCTGGCAGCGGAGGGGAATGAAAAACTGTTTTTT.

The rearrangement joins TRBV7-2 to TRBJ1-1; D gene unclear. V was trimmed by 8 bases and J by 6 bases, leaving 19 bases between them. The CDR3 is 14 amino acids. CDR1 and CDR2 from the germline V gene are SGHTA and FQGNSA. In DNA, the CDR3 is TGTGCCAGCTCCCAGGTGGGCTACCCGGCTGAAGCTTTCTTT. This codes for CASSQVGYPAEAFF.

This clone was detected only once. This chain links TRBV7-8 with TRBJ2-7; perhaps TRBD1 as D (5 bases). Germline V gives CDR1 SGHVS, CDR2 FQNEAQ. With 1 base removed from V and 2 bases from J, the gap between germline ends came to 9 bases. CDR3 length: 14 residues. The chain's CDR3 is CASSLEAGTYEQYF. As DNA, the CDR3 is TGTGCCAGCAGCTTAGAGGCAGGGACCTACGAGCAGTACTTC.

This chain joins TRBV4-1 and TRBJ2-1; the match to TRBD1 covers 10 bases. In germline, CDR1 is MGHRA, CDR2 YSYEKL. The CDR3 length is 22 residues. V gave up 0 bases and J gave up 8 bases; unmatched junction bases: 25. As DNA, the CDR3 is TGCGCCAGCAGCCAAGATCCCCCCCGGGACAGGGGAGGTGGTAATGGTGCGGATGAGCAGTTCTTC. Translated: CASSQDPPRDRGGGNGADEQFF.

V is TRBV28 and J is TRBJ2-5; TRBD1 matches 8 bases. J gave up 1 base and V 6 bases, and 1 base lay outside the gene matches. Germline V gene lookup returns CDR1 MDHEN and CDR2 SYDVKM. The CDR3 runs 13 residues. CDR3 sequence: CASRGQGQETQYF. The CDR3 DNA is TGTGCCAGCAGAGGACAGGGCCAAGAGACCCAGTACTTC.

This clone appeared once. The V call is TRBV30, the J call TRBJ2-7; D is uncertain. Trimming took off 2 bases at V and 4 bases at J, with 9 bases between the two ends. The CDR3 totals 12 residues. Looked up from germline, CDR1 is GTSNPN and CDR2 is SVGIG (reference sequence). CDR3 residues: CAWSQTAYEQYF. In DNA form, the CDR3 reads TGTGCCTGGAGTCAAACAGCTTACGAGCAGTACTTC. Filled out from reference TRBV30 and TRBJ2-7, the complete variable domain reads SQTIHQWPATLVQPVGSPLSLECTVEGTSNPNLYWYRQAAGRGLQLLFYSVGIGQISSEVPQNLSASRPQDRQFILSSKKLLLSDSGFYLCAWSQTAYEQYFGPGTRLTVT.

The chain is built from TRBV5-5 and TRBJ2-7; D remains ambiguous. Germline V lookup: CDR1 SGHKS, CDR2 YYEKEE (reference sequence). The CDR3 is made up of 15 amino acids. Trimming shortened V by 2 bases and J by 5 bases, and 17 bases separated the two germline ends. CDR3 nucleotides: TGTGCCAGCAGCTTTGGTCTTGAGGTTATCGACGAGCAGTACTTC. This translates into CASSFGLEVIDEQYF.

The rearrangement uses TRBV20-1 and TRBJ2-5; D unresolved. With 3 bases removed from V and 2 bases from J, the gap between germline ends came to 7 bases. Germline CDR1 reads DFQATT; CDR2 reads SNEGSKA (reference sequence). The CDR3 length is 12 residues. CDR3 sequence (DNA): TGCAGTGCTAGTGAACGGCAAGAGACCCAGTACTTC. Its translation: CSASERQETQYF.

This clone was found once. This CDR3 is CASSSTSGRSRWEQYF. CDR3 sequence (DNA): TGTGCCAGCAGTTCGACTAGCGGGAGATCCCGGTGGGAGCAGTACTTC. The chain carries TRBV6-2 or TRBV6-3 and TRBJ2-7, with 12 nucleotides matching TRBD2. With V trimmed by 4 bases and J by 7 bases, 11 bases remained unmatched. The CDR3 covers 16 residues. The V gene's germline CDR1 is MNHEY and CDR2 SVGEGT.

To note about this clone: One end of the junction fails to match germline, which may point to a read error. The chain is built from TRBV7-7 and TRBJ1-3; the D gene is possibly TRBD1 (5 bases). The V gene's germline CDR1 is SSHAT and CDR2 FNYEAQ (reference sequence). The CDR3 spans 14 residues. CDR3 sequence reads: CASSAGISGNTIYF. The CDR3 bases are TGTGCTAGCAGTGCAGGGATCTCTGGAAACACCATATATTTT.

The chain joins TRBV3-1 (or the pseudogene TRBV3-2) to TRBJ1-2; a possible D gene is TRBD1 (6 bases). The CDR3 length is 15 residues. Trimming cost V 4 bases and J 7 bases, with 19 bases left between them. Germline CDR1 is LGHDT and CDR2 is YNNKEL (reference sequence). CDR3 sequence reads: CASSPPGQGNGGYTF. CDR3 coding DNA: TGTGCCAGCAGCCCTCCGGGACAAGGAAACGGTGGCTACACCTTC.

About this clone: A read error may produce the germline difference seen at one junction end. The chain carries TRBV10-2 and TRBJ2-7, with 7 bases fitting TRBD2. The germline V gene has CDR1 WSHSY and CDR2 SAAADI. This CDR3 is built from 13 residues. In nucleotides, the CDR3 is TGCGCCAGCAATGAGGGCGGGAGCTACGAGCAGTACTTC. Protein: CASNEGGSYEQYF.

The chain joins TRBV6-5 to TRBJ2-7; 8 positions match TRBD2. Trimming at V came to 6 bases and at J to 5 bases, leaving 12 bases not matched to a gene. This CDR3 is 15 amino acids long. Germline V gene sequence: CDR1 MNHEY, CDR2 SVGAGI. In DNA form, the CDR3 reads TGTGCCAGCAGGGCCCTGGGCGGGAGGTCCCACGAGCAGTACTTC. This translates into CASRALGGRSHEQYF.

The CDR3 sequence: CASSDSQETQYF. The CDR3, as DNA: TGTGCCAGCAGTGACAGCCAAGAGACCCAGTACTTC. The chain employs TRBV6-1 and TRBJ2-5; D is unclear. The CDR3 is made up of 12 amino acids. The V and J ends lost 3 bases and 1 base respectively, with 3 bases between them. CDR1 and CDR2 (germline): MNHNS, SASEGT.

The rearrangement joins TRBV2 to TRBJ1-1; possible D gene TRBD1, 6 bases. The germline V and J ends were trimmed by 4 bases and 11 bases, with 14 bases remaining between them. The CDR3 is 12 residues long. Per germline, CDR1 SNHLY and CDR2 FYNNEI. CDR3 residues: CASSGDLTGAFF. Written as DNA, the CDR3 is TGTGCCAGCAGTGGGGACCTAACAGGGGCTTTCTTT.

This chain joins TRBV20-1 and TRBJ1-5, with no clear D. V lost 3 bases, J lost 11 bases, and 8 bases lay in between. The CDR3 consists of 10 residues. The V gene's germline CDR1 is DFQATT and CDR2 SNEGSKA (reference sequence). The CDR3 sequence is CSASGAAQHF. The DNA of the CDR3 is TGCAGTGCTAGTGGCGCGGCCCAGCATTTT.

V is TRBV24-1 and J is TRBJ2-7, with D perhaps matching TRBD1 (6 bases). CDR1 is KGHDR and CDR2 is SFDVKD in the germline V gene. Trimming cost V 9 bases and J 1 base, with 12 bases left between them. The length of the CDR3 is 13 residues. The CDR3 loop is CATFRGRSYEQYF. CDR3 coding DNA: TGTGCCACCTTCAGGGGAAGGTCCTACGAGCAGTACTTC.

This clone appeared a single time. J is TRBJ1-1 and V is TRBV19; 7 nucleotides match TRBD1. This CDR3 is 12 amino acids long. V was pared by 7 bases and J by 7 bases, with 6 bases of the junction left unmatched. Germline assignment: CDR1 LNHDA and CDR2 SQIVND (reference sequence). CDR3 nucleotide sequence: TGTGCCAGTACGGCGGGACAGATTGAAGCTTTCTTT. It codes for CASTAGQIEAFF.

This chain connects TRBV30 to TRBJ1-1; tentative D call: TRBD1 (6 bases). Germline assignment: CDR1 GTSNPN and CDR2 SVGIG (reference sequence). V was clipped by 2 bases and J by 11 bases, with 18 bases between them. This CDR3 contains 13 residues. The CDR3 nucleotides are TGTGCCTGGAGTATTCGACAGGTTGGGTTGGCTTTCTTT. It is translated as CAWSIRQVGLAFF.

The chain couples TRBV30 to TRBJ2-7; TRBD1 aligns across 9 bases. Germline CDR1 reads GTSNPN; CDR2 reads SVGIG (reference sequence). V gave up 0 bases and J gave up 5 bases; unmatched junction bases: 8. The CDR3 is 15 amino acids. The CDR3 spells CAWSVLGTGTDEQYF. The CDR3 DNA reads TGTGCCTGGAGTGTACTGGGGACAGGGACCGACGAGCAGTACTTC.

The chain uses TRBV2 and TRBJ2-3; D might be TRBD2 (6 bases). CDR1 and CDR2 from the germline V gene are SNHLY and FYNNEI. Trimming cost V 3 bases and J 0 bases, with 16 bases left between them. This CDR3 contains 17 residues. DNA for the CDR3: TGTGCCAGCAGTGACTCCCTCGGCGGGATTAGCACAGATACGCAGTATTTT. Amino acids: CASSDSLGGISTDTQYF.